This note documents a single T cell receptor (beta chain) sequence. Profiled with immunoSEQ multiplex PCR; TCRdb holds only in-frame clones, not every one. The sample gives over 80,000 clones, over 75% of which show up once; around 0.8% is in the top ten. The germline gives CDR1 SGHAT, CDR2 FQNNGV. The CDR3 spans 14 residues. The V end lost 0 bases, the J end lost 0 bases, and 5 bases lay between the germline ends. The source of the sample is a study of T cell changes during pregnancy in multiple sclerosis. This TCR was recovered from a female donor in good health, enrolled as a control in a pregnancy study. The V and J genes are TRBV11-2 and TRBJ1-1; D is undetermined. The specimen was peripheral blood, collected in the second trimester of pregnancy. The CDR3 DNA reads TGTGCCAGCAGCTTAGACAGAATGAACACTGAAGCTTTCTTT. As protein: CASSLDRMNTEAFF.